The following is a TCR beta chain sequence with its context. The sample is drawn from a study of CD8 T cells in Susac syndrome. The authors carried out high-throughput sequencing of TCR beta. They applied it to CD8+ and CD4+ T cells obtained from blood. Controls matched for age and sex were healthy donors. Negative isolation yielded CD4+ and CD8+ T cells, and FACS enriched TEMRA cells. An input of about 0.45 to 1 ug of RNA was subjected to reverse transcription using random hexamers. Amplification of TCR beta CDR3 across 54 Vbeta and 13 Jbeta was performed with immunoSEQ multiplex PCR. TCRdb reprocessed the immunoSEQ multiplex PCR reads with MiXCR, giving one entry per CDR3 protein. The data show about 200,000 distinct CDR3 sequences, 85% to 95% seen once. Sequencing used CD4+ T cells from PBMCs. The clonotype originates from a human donor in good health.

DNA for the CDR3: TGCAGCGTTGCGGGGGCTGGGGCCAACGTCCTGACTTTC. It yields the protein CSVAGAGANVLTF. The chain couples TRBV29-1 to TRBJ2-6; TRBD2 might be the D (6 bases). The CDR3 is 13 residues long. Trimming cost V 4 bases and J 2 bases, with 6 bases left between them. Germline values: CDR1 SQVTM, CDR2 ANQGSEA.